This is a list of T cell receptor beta chains from one sample in a study of cytomegalovirus exposure and HLA in healthy donors. Clones were sequenced by immunoSEQ multiplex PCR, and TCRdb holds only the in-frame ones, with some missing. Of approximately 150,000 clones in the sample, roughly 92% are singletons; the top ten hold 0.69%. Sequenced: PBMCs. The receptors here all came from a man between 18 and 35 years old in good health and CMV-seronegative. The CDR3 runs from the conserved cysteine through the conserved F or W. The D gene is left open where the match is weak. The size of a clone is reported for some rows only, either as once, few or many, or as a class for expanded clones.

CDR3 protein | CDR3 DNA | clone size | J gene | V gene | D gene
CASSATGTGGKWGEAFF | TGTGCCAGCTCAGCAACCGGGACAGGGGGCAAATGGGGTGAAGCTTTCTTT | NA | TRBJ1-1 | TRBV18 | TRBD1
CASRATEVTGELFF | TGTGCCAGCAGGGCTACAGAAGTTACGGGGGAGCTGTTTTTT | NA | TRBJ2-2 | TRBV6-6 | NA
CASSLLTVLNTEAFF | TGCGCCAGCAGCTTGTTAACAGTTTTGAACACTGAAGCTTTCTTT | NA | TRBJ1-1 | TRBV5-1 | NA
CASSYFRLDATGELFF | TGTGCCAGCAGCTATTTCAGGCTTGATGCCACCGGGGAGCTGTTTTTT | NA | TRBJ2-2 | TRBV7-2 | NA
CASSVPGGVNEKLFF | TGTGCCAGCAGTGTTCCAGGGGGCGTAAATGAAAAACTGTTTTTT | NA | TRBJ1-4 | TRBV25-1 | TRBD1
CASSQREGMNTEAFF | TGCGCCAGCAGCCAACGGGAGGGCATGAACACTGAAGCTTTCTTT | NA | TRBJ1-1 | TRBV4-1 | NA
CASSQGTGGTYEQYF | TGCGCCAGCAGCCAGGGGACAGGCGGAACCTACGAGCAGTACTTC | once | TRBJ2-7 | TRBV4-1 | TRBD1
CASSEGRTLYF | TGCGCCAGCAGTGAGGGACGGACTCTATATTTT | few | TRBJ1-3 | TRBV10-1 | NA
CAQQGEGTEAFF | TGTGCCCAACAGGGGGAAGGGACTGAAGCTTTCTTT | NA | TRBJ1-1 | TRBV7-9 | TRBD1
CSVEGFQVEAFF | TGCAGCGTTGAAGGCTTTCAGGTTGAAGCTTTCTTT | NA | TRBJ1-1 | TRBV29-1 | NA
CASRSGQASGANVLTF | TGTGCCAGCAGATCGGGACAGGCCTCTGGGGCCAACGTCCTGACTTTC | once | TRBJ2-6 | TRBV5-4 | TRBD1
CASSVETSGRADEQFF | TGTGCCAGCAGCGTAGAGACCAGCGGGAGGGCCGATGAGCAGTTCTTC | once | TRBJ2-1 | TRBV9 | TRBD2
CASSAQPDAWENSPLHF | TGTGCCAGCAGCGCCCAACCCGACGCGTGGGAGAATTCACCCCTCCACTTT | NA | TRBJ1-6 | TRBV9 | NA
CASSDSGQSTYNEQFF | TGTGCCAGCAGTGACTCGGGGCAGTCTACCTACAATGAGCAGTTCTTC | NA | TRBJ2-1 | TRBV6-4 | NA
CASSSAGSKAGELFF | TGTGCCAGCAGCTCCGCCGGGTCAAAGGCCGGGGAGCTGTTTTTT | NA | TRBJ2-2 | TRBV7-2 | NA
CASSPPVQGYNEQFF | TGTGCCAGCTCACCACCGGTACAGGGCTACAATGAGCAGTTCTTC | NA | TRBJ2-1 | TRBV18 | NA
CASSQALEGDHEQFF | TGCGCCAGCAGCCAAGCCCTCGAGGGAGACCATGAGCAGTTCTTC | NA | TRBJ2-1 | TRBV4-3 | NA
CASSVDSGGAADTQYF | TGTGCCAGCAGCGTAGATAGCGGGGGGGCGGCAGATACGCAGTATTTT | NA | TRBJ2-3 | TRBV9 | TRBD2
CADTLQTYEQYF | TGTGCCGACACTCTACAGACCTACGAGCAGTACTTC | NA | TRBJ2-7 | TRBV25-1 | NA
CASSIGTGNTGELFF | TGTGCCAGCAGTATTGGGACAGGGAACACCGGGGAGCTGTTTTTT | NA | TRBJ2-2 | TRBV27 | TRBD1
CASSMDRTVNTEAFF | TGTGCCAGTAGTATGGATAGGACAGTAAACACTGAAGCTTTCTTT | NA | TRBJ1-1 | TRBV19 | NA
CSVGTGGETQYF | TGCAGCGTTGGGACAGGGGGAGAGACCCAGTACTTC | NA | TRBJ2-5 | TRBV29-1 | TRBD1
CAAREHNEQFF | TGTGCCGCCCGAGAGCACAATGAGCAGTTCTTC | few | TRBJ2-1 | TRBV10-3 | NA
CASSLRGEAFF | TGTGCCAGCTCACTTCGGGGTGAAGCTTTCTTT | NA | TRBJ1-1 | TRBV18 | NA
CASSKPGQGEKLFF | TGTGCCAGCAGCAAACCGGGACAGGGAGAAAAACTGTTTTTT | NA | TRBJ1-4 | TRBV21-1 | NA
CAWSQARGRYGYTF | TGTGCCTGGAGTCAGGCCAGGGGGAGGTATGGCTACACCTTC | few | TRBJ1-2 | TRBV30 | TRBD1
CASSPTSGGAGFNEQFF | TGTGCCAGCAGCCCGACTAGCGGGGGGGCCGGTTTCAATGAGCAGTTCTTC | NA | TRBJ2-1 | TRBV5-4 | TRBD2
CASSLSRTNSYNEQFF | TGTGCCAGCAGCTTATCAAGGACAAATTCCTACAATGAGCAGTTCTTC | NA | TRBJ2-1 | TRBV11-2 | NA
CASSHLQGAHTEAFF | TGCGCCAGCAGCCACTTGCAGGGGGCTCACACTGAAGCTTTCTTT | NA | TRBJ1-1 | TRBV4-3 | TRBD1
CASSETSGGTGELFF | TGTGCCAGCAGTGAAACTAGCGGGGGCACCGGGGAGCTGTTTTTT | NA | TRBJ2-2 | TRBV6-4 | TRBD2
CSVGTSGYTQYF | TGCAGCGTCGGGACTAGCGGTTATACGCAGTATTTT | NA | TRBJ2-3 | TRBV29-1 | TRBD2
CASSEGYYGNTIYF | TGTGCCAGCAGTGAAGGGTACTACGGAAACACCATATATTTT | NA | TRBJ1-3 | TRBV2 | NA
CASSPRTAQGGGYTF | TGTGCCAGCAGTCCCCGGACAGCACAAGGCGGTGGCTACACCTTC | NA | TRBJ1-2 | TRBV6-1 | NA
CASSFDRAGPTGELFF | TGTGCCAGCAGCTTTGACAGGGCGGGTCCCACCGGGGAGCTGTTTTTT | NA | TRBJ2-2 | TRBV5-8 | TRBD1
CASSPTGQGAGNTIYF | TGTGCCAGTAGCCCAACCGGACAGGGGGCCGGAAACACCATATATTTT | NA | TRBJ1-3 | TRBV19 | TRBD1
CASSWTGTSGHNEQFF | TGCGCCAGCAGCTGGACGGGGACTAGCGGCCACAATGAGCAGTTCTTC | NA | TRBJ2-1 | TRBV5-1 | TRBD2
CASSLDKRGLETQYF | TGCGCCAGCAGCTTGGATAAGCGGGGACTGGAGACCCAGTACTTC | NA | TRBJ2-5 | TRBV5-1 | TRBD2
CASRQTDRGMVGAFF | TGTGCCAGCAGACAGACGGACAGGGGCATGGTTGGAGCTTTCTTT | NA | TRBJ1-1 | TRBV7-8 | TRBD1
CASSLASGIGGYTF | TGTGCCAGCAGCTTAGCTTCAGGGATAGGTGGCTACACCTTC | NA | TRBJ1-2 | TRBV7-2 | NA
CASSQGTSNEQFF | TGTGCCAGCAGCCAAGGGACTAGCAATGAGCAGTTCTTC | NA | TRBJ2-1 | TRBV6-6 | TRBD2
CASSVGLAGYNEQFF | TGTGCCAGCAGCGTCGGACTAGCGGGCTACAATGAGCAGTTCTTC | NA | TRBJ2-1 | TRBV5-4 | TRBD2
CASSFNDRVTSPLHF | TGTGCCAGCAGCTTTAACGACAGGGTCACTTCACCCCTCCACTTT | NA | TRBJ1-6 | TRBV5-6 | TRBD1
CASSEGLYNEQFF | TGCGCCAGCAGTGAGGGGCTTTACAATGAGCAGTTCTTC | NA | TRBJ2-1 | TRBV10-1 | NA
CASSLTDEKLFF | TGTGCCAGCAGCTTGACAGATGAAAAACTGTTTTTT | few | TRBJ1-4 | TRBV5-7 | NA
CASSSQGARGTEAFF | TGTGCCAGCAGTTCACAGGGGGCCAGAGGCACTGAAGCTTTCTTT | NA | TRBJ1-1 | TRBV25-1 | TRBD1
CASNRGAGVVWFF | TGTGCCTCCAACCGGGGGGCCGGCGTAGTTTGGTTCTTC | NA | TRBJ2-1 | TRBV2 | NA
CASNDSPNTEAFF | TGTGCCAGCAACGACAGCCCGAACACTGAAGCTTTCTTT | NA | TRBJ1-1 | TRBV27 | NA
CASSLSPIPSGNTIYF | TGTGCCAGCAGCTTATCCCCCATCCCCTCTGGAAACACCATATATTTT | NA | TRBJ1-3 | TRBV11-2 | NA
CASSEGVVTEKLFF | TGTGCCAGCAGCGAGGGGGTTGTGACTGAAAAACTGTTTTTT | NA | TRBJ1-4 | TRBV9 | NA
CASSLAIDGLAEYNEQFF | TGTGCCAGCAGCTTAGCCATCGATGGACTAGCGGAGTACAATGAGCAGTTCTTC | NA | TRBJ2-1 | TRBV7-9 | TRBD2